The TCR beta chain under discussion was sequenced for a study of blood T cell repertoires in COVID-19. Study background: Sites in the United States, Italy and Spain provided acute and convalescent COVID-19 samples. In each case, the material was cDNA or gDNA derived from T cells, B-cell-depleted T cells, or PBMCs.

In the original processing: Researchers report that nucleated cell counts were estimated from reference gene primer amplification. Produced via immunoSEQ multiplex PCR; TCRdb's table is partial and in-frame only. V, J and clone size derive from that table, while D and trimming were established from the DNA sequence. The sample consists of about 200,000 clones, about 83% of them appearing once. About this clone itself: One junction end does not reproduce the germline sequence, and a read error may be involved.

Germline V CDR1 and CDR2: SGHVS, FQNEAQ. The CDR3 is 13 amino acids. The sequenced sample consisted of peripheral blood. The rearrangement links TRBV7-8 to TRBJ2-7, with D unclear. This clonotype originated in a man between 60 and 70 years old who had recovered from COVID-19. CDR3 sequence reads: CASSLNQLGVRWF. CDR3 coding DNA: TGTGCCAGCAGCTTAAACCAGCTAGGAGTGCGATGGTTC.